The source of this T cell receptor beta chain is a study of cytomegalovirus exposure and HLA in healthy donors. Libraries were prepared by immunoSEQ multiplex PCR; TCRdb keeps only in-frame clonotypes and omits some of them. The sample has about 82,000 clones, about 95% seen once. Regarding the study as a whole: The authors listed 164 TCR beta chains as cytomegalovirus-associated. It was reportedly the case that the classifier diagnosed cytomegalovirus status with high specificity and sensitivity. The tendency of first-cohort TCR clusters to co-occur in the 110 or so validation repertoires emerged from a later analysis.

Note on this clone: As yet, its antigen is unknown.

The TCR originated in a young woman in good health and CMV-seronegative. The source material was PBMCs.

CDR3 sequence reads: CASSSTVKQYF. CDR3 sequence (DNA): TGTGCCAGTAGTTCGACAGTAAAGCAGTACTTC. This rearrangement joins TRBV19 to TRBJ2-7; a weak D match, TRBD1 (5 bases). V lost 5 bases to trimming and J lost 8 bases, with 10 bases between them. Per the germline V gene, CDR1 is LNHDA and CDR2 is SQIVND (reference sequence). The CDR3 contains 11 residues.